These T cell receptor beta chains were read from a single sample in a study of monozygotic twins with inflammatory bowel disease. TCRdb reanalyzed the 5' RACE reads, giving one entry per CDR3 protein sequence and no DNA. This table lists more than 300,000 distinct CDR3 sequences. Sequencing was done on a sample of blood. These TCRs come from a human donor with ulcerative colitis or Crohn's disease, or a healthy co-twin of an affected twin (not recorded which). CDR3s include the opening cysteine and the closing phenylalanine or tryptophan.

v_call	j_call	cdr3_aa
TRBV12-3/TRBV12-4	TRBJ2-5	CASSPLIETQYF
TRBV3-1	TRBJ1-1	CASSPETGPEAFF
TRBV7-2	TRBJ2-3	CASSLDYPGSFTDTQYF
TRBV5-5	TRBJ2-7	CASSLQPNSYEQYF
TRBV7-8	TRBJ2-1	CATFSGTGGLMHHNEQFF
TRBV6-2/TRBV6-3	TRBJ2-1	CASSYSRRTQFF
TRBV29-1	TRBJ2-3	CSVGATSGNTDTQYF
TRBV24-1	TRBJ2-2	CATSPSEATQNTGELFF
TRBV7-9	TRBJ2-1	CASSSQGHEQFF
TRBV6-1	TRBJ1-5	CASTVGPRQATQPQHF
TRBV7-9	TRBJ2-1	CASSLLQGDNEQFF